This is a list of T cell receptor beta chains from one sample in a study of cytomegalovirus exposure and HLA in healthy donors. Assay: immunoSEQ multiplex PCR; the TCRdb copy retains only in-frame clones and omits some. The sample has over 60,000 clones, about 76% seen once. Input material: PBMCs. All receptors come from a man between 18 and 29 years old in good health and CMV-seronegative. CDR3s include the opening cysteine and the closing phenylalanine or tryptophan. The order of the fields is V gene, clone size, J gene, D gene, CDR3 DNA, CDR3 protein. D genes are given only for firm matches. Some rows have no size entry. The others give once, few or many, or a class for an expanded clone.

v_gene: TRBV9
abundance: NA
j_gene: TRBJ1-4
d_gene: NA
CDR3nt: TGTGCCGGAGGGTATGAAAAACTGTTTTTT
CDR3aa: CAGGYEKLFF

v_gene: TRBV4-3
abundance: few
j_gene: TRBJ1-3
d_gene: TRBD1
CDR3nt: TGCGCCAGCAGCCAAGACACACCATCCGGGACAGGGGCTGGAAACACCATATATTTT
CDR3aa: CASSQDTPSGTGAGNTIYF

v_gene: TRBV5-4
abundance: NA
j_gene: TRBJ1-4
d_gene: NA
CDR3nt: TGTGCCAGCAGCTCCCGAAGTAGGGGTACAACTAATGAAAAACTGTTTTTT
CDR3aa: CASSSRSRGTTNEKLFF

v_gene: TRBV6-5
abundance: NA
j_gene: TRBJ2-2
d_gene: NA
CDR3nt: TGTGCCAGCAGTTACTCCGGGACACACACCGGGGAGCTGTTTTTT
CDR3aa: CASSYSGTHTGELFF

v_gene: TRBV7-9
abundance: NA
j_gene: TRBJ2-2
d_gene: TRBD1
CDR3nt: TGTGCCAGCAGCTTAGCCGGGACAGCAAGAAACACCGGGGAGCTGTTTTTT
CDR3aa: CASSLAGTARNTGELFF

v_gene: TRBV5-6
abundance: NA
j_gene: TRBJ1-2
d_gene: TRBD1
CDR3nt: TGTGCCAGCAGCTTGGTAGACAGGGGGGACTATGGCTACACCTTC
CDR3aa: CASSLVDRGDYGYTF

v_gene: TRBV11-2
abundance: NA
j_gene: TRBJ2-3
d_gene: TRBD1
CDR3nt: TGTGCCAGCAGCTCTGGACAGGGGGCAAGAGATACGCAGTATTTT
CDR3aa: CASSSGQGARDTQYF

v_gene: TRBV29-1
abundance: few
j_gene: TRBJ1-1
d_gene: NA
CDR3nt: TGCAGCGCAAGAAGGGGAGGGGACACTGAAGCTTTCTTT
CDR3aa: CSARRGGDTEAFF

v_gene: TRBV4-2
abundance: once
j_gene: TRBJ2-5
d_gene: TRBD2
CDR3nt: TGTGCCAGCAGCCAAGAGACCCTAGCGGGGGGGCAAGAGACCCAGTACTTC
CDR3aa: CASSQETLAGGQETQYF

v_gene: TRBV4-1
abundance: NA
j_gene: TRBJ2-3
d_gene: NA
CDR3nt: TGCGCCAGCAGCCAAGAATGGGACAACCACCGCACAGATACGCAGTATTTT
CDR3aa: CASSQEWDNHRTDTQYF

v_gene: TRBV4-1
abundance: NA
j_gene: TRBJ1-1
d_gene: NA
CDR3nt: TGCGCCAGCAGCCAGGGTCAGGGCGAAGCTTTCTTT
CDR3aa: CASSQGQGEAFF

v_gene: TRBV11-3
abundance: NA
j_gene: TRBJ2-1
d_gene: NA
CDR3nt: TGTGCCAGCAGCTTATCTCTAGATAGCGATGAGCAGTTCTTC
CDR3aa: CASSLSLDSDEQFF

v_gene: TRBV18
abundance: NA
j_gene: TRBJ1-1
d_gene: TRBD1
CDR3nt: TGTGCCAGCTCACCACTAAGGGACAGCCCGCTCGCGATTTTCACTGAAGCTTTCTTT
CDR3aa: CASSPLRDSPLAIFTEAFF

v_gene: TRBV6-5
abundance: NA
j_gene: TRBJ2-7
d_gene: NA
CDR3nt: TGTGCCAGCAGTCACCCGAGGGGAGGAGCCTACGAGCAGTACTTC
CDR3aa: CASSHPRGGAYEQYF

v_gene: TRBV18
abundance: NA
j_gene: TRBJ1-4
d_gene: TRBD1
CDR3nt: TGTGCCAGCTCACCCGGCAGGGGGAATGAAAAACTGTTTTTT
CDR3aa: CASSPGRGNEKLFF

v_gene: TRBV11-2
abundance: NA
j_gene: TRBJ1-2
d_gene: NA
CDR3nt: TGTGCCAGCAGCCCCTGGACAGCGTCCCCCTTTTATGGCTACACCTTC
CDR3aa: CASSPWTASPFYGYTF

v_gene: TRBV5-1
abundance: few
j_gene: TRBJ2-2
d_gene: NA
CDR3nt: TGCGCCAGCTCCCTCGAGGCCGTCTGGGCAGGGAACTTTGCGGACACCGGGGAGCTGTTTTTT
CDR3aa: CASSLEAVWAGNFADTGELFF

v_gene: TRBV30
abundance: few
j_gene: TRBJ1-1
d_gene: NA
CDR3nt: TGTGCCTGGGGCCCTGGCAGTGAAGCTTTCTTT
CDR3aa: CAWGPGSEAFF

v_gene: TRBV4-3
abundance: NA
j_gene: TRBJ1-4
d_gene: NA
CDR3nt: TGCGCCAGCAGCCAAGGAGCCGGACAGCTTCTTGCAACTAATGAAAAACTGTTTTTT
CDR3aa: CASSQGAGQLLATNEKLFF

v_gene: TRBV9
abundance: NA
j_gene: TRBJ1-1
d_gene: NA
CDR3nt: TGTGCCAGCAGCTTAGGTGGACAGCCGAACACTGAAGCTTTCTTT
CDR3aa: CASSLGGQPNTEAFF

v_gene: TRBV27
abundance: NA
j_gene: TRBJ2-7
d_gene: TRBD2
CDR3nt: TGTGCCAGCAGTCCCCGCCTAGCGGGTTACTACGAGCAGTACTTC
CDR3aa: CASSPRLAGYYEQYF

v_gene: TRBV7-3
abundance: NA
j_gene: TRBJ2-5
d_gene: NA
CDR3nt: TGTGCCAGCAGCCCCCATGCGGGGTTGGAGACCCAGTACTTC
CDR3aa: CASSPHAGLETQYF

v_gene: TRBV27
abundance: NA
j_gene: TRBJ2-3
d_gene: NA
CDR3nt: TGTGCCAGCAGTCTCCGCCAGGGCACAGATACGCAGTATTTT
CDR3aa: CASSLRQGTDTQYF

v_gene: TRBV18
abundance: NA
j_gene: TRBJ2-2
d_gene: TRBD2
CDR3nt: TGTGCCAGCTCACCACGAGCGGGGGAAGGTACCGGGGAGCTGTTTTTT
CDR3aa: CASSPRAGEGTGELFF

v_gene: TRBV7-2
abundance: NA
j_gene: TRBJ1-2
d_gene: NA
CDR3nt: TGTGCCAGCAGCTTAAATAAGGGGAACTATGGCTACACCTTC
CDR3aa: CASSLNKGNYGYTF

v_gene: TRBV9
abundance: NA
j_gene: TRBJ2-3
d_gene: NA
CDR3nt: TGTGCCAGCAGCCAAGGTGTAGACTGGGACAAGACGCAGTATTTT
CDR3aa: CASSQGVDWDKTQYF

v_gene: TRBV11-2
abundance: NA
j_gene: TRBJ2-7
d_gene: TRBD1
CDR3nt: TGTGCCAGCAGCTCTCCTTGGGACAGCAAGATGAATTACGAGCAGTACTTC
CDR3aa: CASSSPWDSKMNYEQYF

v_gene: TRBV9
abundance: NA
j_gene: TRBJ2-5
d_gene: NA
CDR3nt: TGTGCCAGCAGCGTACAGGGTGGGGCCGCTATAGAGACCCAGTACTTC
CDR3aa: CASSVQGGAAIETQYF

v_gene: TRBV2
abundance: NA
j_gene: TRBJ1-2
d_gene: NA
CDR3nt: TGTGCCAGCAGTGAAGCGGCGGCGGGCTGGGGCTATGGCTACACCTTC
CDR3aa: CASSEAAAGWGYGYTF

v_gene: TRBV28
abundance: NA
j_gene: TRBJ1-1
d_gene: NA
CDR3nt: TGTGCCAGCAGTAACCCACAGAACACTGAAGCTTTCTTT
CDR3aa: CASSNPQNTEAFF

v_gene: TRBV7-9
abundance: NA
j_gene: TRBJ1-2
d_gene: TRBD1
CDR3nt: TGTGCCACCTTCCCCCAGACAGGGAAAAACAACTATGGCTACACCTTC
CDR3aa: CATFPQTGKNNYGYTF